This T cell receptor beta chain appears in the sequencing data of a study of brain T cells in children with intractable seizures. The study, taken as a whole, reports: Absence of clones before surgery may stem from lower sequencing depth. Only CDR3 sequence similarity suggested viral specificity, without known HCMV serostatus.

Profiling relied on immunoSEQ multiplex PCR, and the TCRdb table lists in-frame clones only, not all of them. The sample holds 300,000 to 400,000 clones, 85% to 95% seen once. Time point reported: blood from clinic visit 5 months post-surgery; TSC patient then seizure free. Sequencing was limited to surgery cases with top T cell transcript signatures in brain tissue. Before surgery, patients took at least one anti-epileptic drug. This clone has a single count. As yet, its antigen is unknown. This CDR3 is built from 15 residues. Germline-derived CDR1 and CDR2 are LNHDA and SQIVND (reference sequence). Trimming shortened V by 4 bases and J by 4 bases, and 16 bases separated the two germline ends.

The sequencing here drew on peripheral blood, taken about 5 months after surgery. The TCR was taken from a boy younger than two with tuberous sclerosis and intractable seizures. The chain couples TRBV19 to TRBJ1-2, with D uncertain. CDR3 sequence (DNA): TGTGCCAGTAGTAGACCACCGGACCCTAGCTATGGCTACACCTTC. Translation gives CASSRPPDPSYGYTF. Together with reference TRBV19 and TRBJ1-2, the CDR3 gives the full variable domain: DGGITQSPKYLFRKEGQNVTLSCEQNLNHDAMYWYRQDPGQGLRLIYYSQIVNDFQKGDIAEGYSVSREKKESFPLTVTSAQKNPTAFYLCASSRPPDPSYGYTFGSGTRLTVV.